The 20 T cell receptor beta chains given below trace back to one sample, sequenced in a study of T cell changes during pregnancy in multiple sclerosis. The method was immunoSEQ multiplex PCR; TCRdb's version includes in-frame clones alone and lacks a portion of them. The sample shows over 45,000 clones, approximately 87% of them seen only once. The sample consisted of peripheral blood, taken in the first trimester of pregnancy. The receptor source for this set is a female donor in good health, enrolled as a control in a pregnancy study.

The CDR3 here is CASSNLLRRENNEQFF. CDR3 in DNA: TGTGCCAGCAGTAACCTACTCCGGAGAGAAAACAATGAGCAGTTCTTC. V and J are TRBV6-6 and TRBJ2-1, with D unresolved. V lost 5 bases to trimming and J lost 5 bases, with 19 bases between them. CDR1 is MNHNY, CDR2 SVGAGI, per germline (reference sequence). The length of the CDR3 is 16 residues.

This sequence joins TRBV6-1 and TRBJ1-2, with TRBD1 matching 12 bases. This CDR3 has 14 residues. The J segment lost 8 bases and the V segment lost 9 bases, leaving 10 bases of the junction unmatched. Germline V gene lookup returns CDR1 MNHNS and CDR2 SASEGT. The CDR3 DNA sequence: TGTGCCAGTTCTGGGGGACAGGGGGCCTGGGGCTACACCTTC. Protein product: CASSGGQGAWGYTF.

The V and J genes are TRBV28 and TRBJ1-2; D is ambiguous. Germline values: CDR1 MDHEN, CDR2 SYDVKM. V was trimmed by 6 bases and J by 0 bases, leaving 11 bases between them. This CDR3 has 14 residues. The CDR3 is CASSPDLTNYGYTF. The DNA of the CDR3 is TGTGCCAGCAGCCCGGACTTGACTAACTATGGCTACACCTTC.

The gene calls are TRBV6-5 and TRBJ1-1; D remains unclear. This CDR3 is 14 amino acids long. Germline lookup yields CDR1 MNHEY and CDR2 SVGAGI. V was shortened by 2 bases and J by 8 bases, with 15 bases between the two germline ends. CDR3 DNA: TGTGCCAGCAGTTACGTCCGTGCAGGCAGAGAAGCTTTCTTT. Its protein product is CASSYVRAGREAFF.

The chain recombines TRBV10-3 with TRBJ2-7; 7 bases are shared with TRBD1. This CDR3 comprises 12 residues. J was trimmed by 9 bases and V by 2 bases; bases with no gene match: 4. CDR1 is ENHRY and CDR2 is SYGVKD in the germline V gene. The CDR3 DNA reads as TGTGCCATCAGTGAGACAGGGGTAGCGCAGTACTTC. Protein: CAISETGVAQYF.

The table lists this clone with a few counts. The chain uses TRBV4-2 and TRBJ2-1; 8 bases agree with TRBD2. The junction had 5 bases not matched to a gene; V was cut back by 4 bases and J by 6 bases. CDR3 length: 14 amino acids. The germline gives CDR1 LGHNA, CDR2 YNFKEQ. CDR3: CASSRAGVSNEQFF. For the CDR3, the DNA is TGTGCCAGCAGCCGAGCGGGAGTATCCAATGAGCAGTTCTTC.

This clone occurred a few times. This chain connects TRBV19 to TRBJ2-4, with D possibly TRBD1 on 7 matching bases. Germline CDR1 reads LNHDA; CDR2 reads SQIVND (reference sequence). The CDR3 totals 14 residues. V lost 5 bases, J lost 6 bases, and 14 bases lay in between. Written as DNA, the CDR3 is TGTGCCAGTAGTGACAGGGAGGTTGGAAACATTCAGTACTTC. Translation: CASSDREVGNIQYF.

V usage is TRBV5-1 and J usage is TRBJ2-7; no clear D. Trimming left V 1 base short and J 0 bases short, with 5 bases between. Germline V lookup: CDR1 SGHRS, CDR2 YFSETQ. The CDR3 totals 13 residues. The CDR3 bases are TGCGCCAGCAGCTTGACAGACTCCTACGAGCAGTACTTC. It specifies CASSLTDSYEQYF.

The rearrangement joins TRBV14 to TRBJ1-1; D is perhaps TRBD1 (5 bases). There are 14 residues in the CDR3. CDR1 and CDR2 from the germline V gene are SGHDN and FVKESK. V was shortened by 0 bases and J by 5 bases, with 10 bases between the two germline ends. CDR3 nucleotides: TGTGCCAGCAGCCAAGATTGGGGGGGGACTGAAGCTTTCTTT. Translating it yields CASSQDWGGTEAFF.

The rearrangement joins TRBV4-3 to TRBJ1-4; D not resolved. The germline V gene has CDR1 LGHNA and CDR2 YSLEER. V lost 3 bases to trimming and J lost 0 bases, with 14 bases between them. The CDR3 has 17 amino acids. This chain's CDR3 is CASSHSARTSTNEKLFF. In nucleotides, the CDR3 is TGCGCCAGCAGCCACAGCGCGCGTACCTCAACTAATGAAAAACTGTTTTTT.

The rearrangement uses TRBV27 and TRBJ2-1; D ambiguous. Trimming took off 5 bases at V and 10 bases at J, with 12 bases between the two ends. Germline loops: CDR1 MNHEY, CDR2 SMNVEV (reference sequence). This CDR3 comprises 12 residues. CDR3 in DNA: TGTGCCAGCAGTCCCCGAGGCGGAGAGCAGTTCTTC. Protein: CASSPRGGEQFF.

The J gene is TRBJ2-2, the V gene TRBV29-1; 12 bases are a match to TRBD1. V was pared by 4 bases and J by 4 bases, with 13 bases of the junction left unmatched. This CDR3 comprises 18 residues. Germline-derived CDR1 and CDR2 are SQVTM and ANQGSEA. CDR3 amino acids: CSVGWGQGAPPSTGELFF. In DNA form, the CDR3 reads TGCAGCGTTGGTTGGGGACAGGGGGCCCCACCGAGCACCGGGGAGCTGTTTTTT.

This rearrangement joins TRBV5-8 to TRBJ2-7; TRBD2 matches at 14 bases. Germline V lookup: CDR1 SGHTS, CDR2 YDEGEE. This CDR3 is 17 amino acids long. V trimming: 3 bases; J trimming: 5 bases; junction bases outside the gene matches: 10. CDR3 DNA sequence: TGTGCCAGCAGCTCCGGACTAGCGGGAGGCGTCTTGGACGAGCAGTACTTC. Amino acid sequence: CASSSGLAGGVLDEQYF.

This rearrangement joins TRBV30 to TRBJ2-2; D may be TRBD1 (5 bases). The V gene's germline CDR1 is GTSNPN and CDR2 SVGIG (reference sequence). V was clipped by 0 bases and J by 4 bases, with 12 bases between them. The CDR3 spans 15 residues. CDR3 in amino acids: CAWSVLRTTTGELFF. In nucleotides, the CDR3 is TGTGCCTGGAGTGTTCTGCGGACAACCACCGGGGAGCTGTTTTTT. Drawing the rest from reference TRBV30 and TRBJ2-2, the complete variable domain is SQTIHQWPATLVQPVGSPLSLECTVEGTSNPNLYWYRQAAGRGLQLLFYSVGIGQISSEVPQNLSASRPQDRQFILSSKKLLLSDSGFYLCAWSVLRTTTGELFFGEGSRLTVL.

The chain carries TRBV29-1 and TRBJ1-1; D gene uncertain. The CDR3 spans 14 residues. The germline CDR1 and CDR2 sequences are SQVTM and ANQGSEA. Between the trimmed V and J ends, which lost 2 bases and 3 bases, there was a span of 13 bases. In DNA, the CDR3 is TGCAGCGTTGAAATCCGGGGTCGGGACACTGAAGCTTTCTTT. This codes for CSVEIRGRDTEAFF.

The V call is TRBV27, the J call TRBJ2-7; D is perhaps TRBD1 (6 bases). Germline V CDR1 and CDR2: MNHEY, SMNVEV (reference sequence). Trimming stripped 5 bases from V and 3 bases from J, with 17 bases between. This CDR3 has 15 residues. The CDR3 nucleotides read TGTGCCAGCAGTCTAATCCCGGGACAAAACTACGAGCAGTACTTC. It yields the protein CASSLIPGQNYEQYF.

The chain carries TRBV28 and TRBJ2-7, with a weak D call TRBD2 (6 bases). Germline values: CDR1 MDHEN, CDR2 SYDVKM. V lost 7 bases to trimming and J lost 3 bases, with 16 bases between them. This CDR3 has 14 residues. The CDR3 nucleotides read TGTGCCAGCAATATAGGAGGGCAGCTCTACGAGCAGTACTTC. Protein: CASNIGGQLYEQYF.

V and J are TRBV6-5 and TRBJ2-5; D is unclear. CDR1 is MNHEY and CDR2 is SVGAGI in the germline V gene. This CDR3 spans 14 amino acids. The V end lost 4 bases, the J end lost 1 base, and 10 bases lay between the germline ends. This CDR3 is CASSSSVIQETQYF. The CDR3 DNA reads as TGTGCCAGCAGTTCAAGCGTAATCCAAGAGACCCAGTACTTC.

The V and J genes are TRBV5-1 and TRBJ2-2; a weak D match, TRBD1 (5 bases). Germline CDR1 and CDR2: SGHRS and YFSETQ. This CDR3 has 16 residues. Deletions cut 0 bases from V and 2 bases from J, with 11 bases between. This CDR3 is CASSLGGQGNTGELFF. DNA of the CDR3: TGCGCCAGCAGCTTGGGGGGTCAGGGAAACACCGGGGAGCTGTTTTTT.

The chain employs TRBV2 and TRBJ1-1; 8 nucleotides agree with TRBD1. With V trimmed by 2 bases and J by 1 base, 3 bases remained unmatched. Germline V gene data show CDR1 as SNHLY and CDR2 as FYNNEI. This CDR3 spans 15 amino acids. The CDR3 is CASSELGTGNTEAFF. CDR3 DNA sequence: TGTGCCAGCAGTGAACTCGGGACAGGGAACACTGAAGCTTTCTTT.